This TCR beta chain derives from a study of cytomegalovirus exposure and HLA in healthy donors. As to this clone: The antigen remains unidentified.

Trimming took 4 bases from V and 4 from J, leaving 13 bases between them. This CDR3 is built from 14 residues. CDR1 and CDR2 (germline): SEHNR, FQNEAQ (reference sequence). Notes on the study in general: Investigators reported 150 to 200 TCR beta chains as tied to cytomegalovirus.

The PCR employed 60 Vbeta primers together with 13 Jbeta primers. The table came from immunoSEQ multiplex PCR; TCRdb's copy has only in-frame clones and leaves some out. The sample lists approximately 220,000 clones; roughly 88% were seen once. The source material was PBMCs. The receptor was derived from a boy between 2 and 10 years old in good health and CMV-seronegative. The chain employs TRBV7-9 and TRBJ1-2; D is perhaps TRBD1 (5 bases). CDR3: CASSSSDRGYGYTF. The CDR3 nucleotides are TGTGCCAGCAGCTCAAGCGACAGAGGCTATGGCTACACCTTC. Full variable domain (remainder filled in from reference TRBV7-9 and TRBJ1-2): DTGVSQNPRHKITKRGQNVTFRCDPISEHNRLYWYRQTLGQGPEFLTYFQNEAQLEKSRLLSDRFSAERPKGSFSTLEIQRTEQGDSAMYLCASSSSDRGYGYTFGSGTRLTVV.